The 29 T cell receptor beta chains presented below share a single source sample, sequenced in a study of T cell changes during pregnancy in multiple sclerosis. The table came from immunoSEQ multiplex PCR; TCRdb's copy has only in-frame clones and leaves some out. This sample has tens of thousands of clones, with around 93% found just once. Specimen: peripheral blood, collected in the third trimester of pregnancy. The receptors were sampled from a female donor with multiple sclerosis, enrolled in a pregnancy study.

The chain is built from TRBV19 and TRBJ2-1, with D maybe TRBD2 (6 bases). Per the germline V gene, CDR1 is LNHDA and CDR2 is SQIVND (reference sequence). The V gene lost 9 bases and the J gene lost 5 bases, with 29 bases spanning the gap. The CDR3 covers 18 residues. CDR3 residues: CASTYLPPGRDVNNEQFF. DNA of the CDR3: TGTGCCAGCACCTATCTCCCCCCCGGGCGGGACGTCAACAATGAGCAGTTCTTC.

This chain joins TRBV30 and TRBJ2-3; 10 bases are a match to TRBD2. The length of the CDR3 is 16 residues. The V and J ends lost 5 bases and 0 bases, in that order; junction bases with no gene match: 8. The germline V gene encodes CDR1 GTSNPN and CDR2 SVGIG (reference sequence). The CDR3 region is CAWARLAGPSTDTQYF. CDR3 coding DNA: TGTGCCTGGGCTCGACTAGCGGGCCCGAGCACAGATACGCAGTATTTT.

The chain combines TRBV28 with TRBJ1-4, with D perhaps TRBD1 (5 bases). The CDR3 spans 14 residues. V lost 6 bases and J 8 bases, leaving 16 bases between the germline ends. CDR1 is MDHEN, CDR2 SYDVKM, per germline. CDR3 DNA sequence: TGTGCCAGCAGCATGGGGGGGTCAGGGGAAAAACTGTTTTTT. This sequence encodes CASSMGGSGEKLFF.

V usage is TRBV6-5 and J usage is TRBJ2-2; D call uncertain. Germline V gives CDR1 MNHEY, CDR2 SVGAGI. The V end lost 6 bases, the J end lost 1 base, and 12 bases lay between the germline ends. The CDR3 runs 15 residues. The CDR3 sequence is CASSRLLRNTGELFF. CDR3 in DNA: TGTGCCAGCAGCAGACTTCTCCGGAACACCGGGGAGCTGTTTTTT.

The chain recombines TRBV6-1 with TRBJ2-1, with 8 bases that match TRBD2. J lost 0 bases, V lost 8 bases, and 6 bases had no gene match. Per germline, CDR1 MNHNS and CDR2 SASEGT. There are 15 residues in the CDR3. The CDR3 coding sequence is TGTGCCAGCCAGACTAGCGCGAGCTCCTACAATGAGCAGTTCTTC. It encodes CASQTSASSYNEQFF.

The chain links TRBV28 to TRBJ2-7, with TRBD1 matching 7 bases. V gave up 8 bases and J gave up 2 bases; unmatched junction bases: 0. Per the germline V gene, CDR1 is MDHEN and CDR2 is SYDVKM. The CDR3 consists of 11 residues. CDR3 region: CASGTAYEQYF. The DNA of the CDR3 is TGTGCCAGCGGGACAGCCTACGAGCAGTACTTC.

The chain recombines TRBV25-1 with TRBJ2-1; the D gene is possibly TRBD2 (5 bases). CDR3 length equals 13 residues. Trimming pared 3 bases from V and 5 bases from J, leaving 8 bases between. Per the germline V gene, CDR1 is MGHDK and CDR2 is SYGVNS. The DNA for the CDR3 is TGTGCCAGCAGTGAGTGGGAGAACAATGAGCAGTTCTTC. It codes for CASSEWENNEQFF. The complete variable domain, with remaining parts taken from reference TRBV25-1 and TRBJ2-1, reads EADIYQTPRYLVIGTGKKITLECSQTMGHDKMYWYQQDPGMELHLIHYSYGVNSTEKGDLSSESTVSRIRTEHFPLTLESARPSHTSQYLCASSEWENNEQFFGPGTRLTVL.

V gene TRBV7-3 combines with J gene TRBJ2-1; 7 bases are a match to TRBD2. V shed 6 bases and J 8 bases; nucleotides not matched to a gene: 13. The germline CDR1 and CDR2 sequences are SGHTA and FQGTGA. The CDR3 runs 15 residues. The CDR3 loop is CASRDFGGSVDEQFF. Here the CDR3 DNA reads TGTGCCAGCAGGGATTTTGGCGGGAGTGTGGATGAGCAGTTCTTC.

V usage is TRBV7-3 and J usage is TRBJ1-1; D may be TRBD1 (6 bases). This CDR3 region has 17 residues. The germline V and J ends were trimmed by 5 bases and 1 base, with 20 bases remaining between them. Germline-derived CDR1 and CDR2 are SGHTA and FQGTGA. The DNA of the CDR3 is TGTGCCAGCAGCCCCACCTTACAGGGATTGGGGAACACTGAAGCTTTCTTT. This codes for CASSPTLQGLGNTEAFF.

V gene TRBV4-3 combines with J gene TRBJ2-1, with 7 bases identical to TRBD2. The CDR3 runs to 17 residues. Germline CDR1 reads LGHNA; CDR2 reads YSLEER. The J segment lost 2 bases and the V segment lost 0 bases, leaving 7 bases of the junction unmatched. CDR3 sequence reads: CASSQDSASGAYNEQFF. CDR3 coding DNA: TGCGCCAGCAGCCAAGATTCCGCTAGCGGAGCCTACAATGAGCAGTTCTTC.

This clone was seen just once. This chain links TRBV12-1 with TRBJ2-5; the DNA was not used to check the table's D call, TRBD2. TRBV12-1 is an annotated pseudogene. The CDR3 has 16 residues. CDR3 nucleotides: TGTGCCAGCAGCTTTGCGGCAGCACCGGGTCAAGAGACCCAGTACTTC. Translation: CASSFAAAPGQETQYF.

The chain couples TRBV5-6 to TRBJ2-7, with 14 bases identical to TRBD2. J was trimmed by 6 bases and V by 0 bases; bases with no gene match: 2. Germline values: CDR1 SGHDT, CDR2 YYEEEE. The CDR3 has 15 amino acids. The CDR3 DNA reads TGTGCCAGCAGCTTGGCCGGGACTAGCGGGAGCGAGCAGTACTTC. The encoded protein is CASSLAGTSGSEQYF.

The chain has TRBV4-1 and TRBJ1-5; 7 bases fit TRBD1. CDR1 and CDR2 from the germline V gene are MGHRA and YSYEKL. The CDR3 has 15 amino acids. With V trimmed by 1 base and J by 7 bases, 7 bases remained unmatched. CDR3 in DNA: TGCGCCAGCAGCCAAGCGACAGGGCCCCAACAGCCCCAGCATTTT. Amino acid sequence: CASSQATGPQQPQHF.

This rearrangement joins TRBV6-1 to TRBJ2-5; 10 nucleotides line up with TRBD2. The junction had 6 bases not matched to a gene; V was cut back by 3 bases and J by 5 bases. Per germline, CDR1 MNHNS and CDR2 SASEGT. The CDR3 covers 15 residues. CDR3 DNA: TGTGCCAGCAGTGACTTGGCTAGCGGGAGCGAGACCCAGTACTTC. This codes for CASSDLASGSETQYF.

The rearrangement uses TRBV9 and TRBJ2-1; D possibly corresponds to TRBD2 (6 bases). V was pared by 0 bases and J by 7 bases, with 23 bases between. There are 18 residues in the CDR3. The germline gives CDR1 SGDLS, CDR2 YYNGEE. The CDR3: CASSVESGLRGPLNEQFF. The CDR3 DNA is TGTGCCAGCAGCGTAGAGTCCGGGTTGCGGGGACCCTTGAATGAGCAGTTCTTC. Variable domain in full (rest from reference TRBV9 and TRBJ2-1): DSGVTQTPKHLITATGQRVTLRCSPRSGDLSVYWYQQSLDQGLQFLIQYYNGEERAKGNILERFSAQQFPDLHSELNLSSLELGDSALYFCASSVESGLRGPLNEQFFGPGTRLTVL.

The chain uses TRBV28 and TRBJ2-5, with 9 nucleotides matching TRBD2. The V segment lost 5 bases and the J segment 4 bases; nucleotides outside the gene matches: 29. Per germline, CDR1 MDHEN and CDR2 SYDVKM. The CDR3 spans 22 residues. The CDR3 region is CASSLIRQGGLAGLTMGETQYF. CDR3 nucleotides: TGTGCCAGCAGTCTAATCCGACAGGGCGGCCTAGCGGGACTAACCATGGGAGAGACCCAGTACTTC.

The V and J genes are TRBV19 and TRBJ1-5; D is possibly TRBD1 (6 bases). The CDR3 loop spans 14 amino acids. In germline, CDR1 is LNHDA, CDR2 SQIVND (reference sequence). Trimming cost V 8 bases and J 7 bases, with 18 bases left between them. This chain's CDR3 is CASQRGNTGQPQHF. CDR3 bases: TGTGCCAGTCAAAGAGGGAACACAGGGCAGCCCCAGCATTTT.

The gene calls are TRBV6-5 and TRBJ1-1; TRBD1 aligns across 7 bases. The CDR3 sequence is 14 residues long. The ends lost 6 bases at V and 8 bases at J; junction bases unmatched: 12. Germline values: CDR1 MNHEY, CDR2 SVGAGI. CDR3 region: CASSSDRPSSEAFF. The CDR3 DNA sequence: TGTGCCAGCAGCTCGGACAGGCCGTCCTCCGAAGCTTTCTTT.

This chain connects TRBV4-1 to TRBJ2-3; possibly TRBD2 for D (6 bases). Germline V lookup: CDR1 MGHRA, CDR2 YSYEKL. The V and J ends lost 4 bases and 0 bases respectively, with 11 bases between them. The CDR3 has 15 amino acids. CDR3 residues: CASSRDLISTDTQYF. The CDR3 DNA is TGCGCCAGCAGCCGGGACTTGATTAGCACAGATACGCAGTATTTT.

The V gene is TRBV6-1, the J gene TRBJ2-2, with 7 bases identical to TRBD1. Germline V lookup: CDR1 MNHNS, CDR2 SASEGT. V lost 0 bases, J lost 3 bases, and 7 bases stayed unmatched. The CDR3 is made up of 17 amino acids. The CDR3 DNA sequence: TGTGCCAGCAGTGAAGCGAGGGGGACAGCCTACACCGGGGAGCTGTTTTTT. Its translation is CASSEARGTAYTGELFF.

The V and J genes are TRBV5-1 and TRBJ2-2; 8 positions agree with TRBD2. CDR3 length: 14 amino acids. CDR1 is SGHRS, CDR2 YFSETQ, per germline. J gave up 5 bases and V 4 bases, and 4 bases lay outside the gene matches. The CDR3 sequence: CASSPGLETGELFF. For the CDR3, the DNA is TGCGCCAGCAGCCCGGGACTAGAAACCGGGGAGCTGTTTTTT.

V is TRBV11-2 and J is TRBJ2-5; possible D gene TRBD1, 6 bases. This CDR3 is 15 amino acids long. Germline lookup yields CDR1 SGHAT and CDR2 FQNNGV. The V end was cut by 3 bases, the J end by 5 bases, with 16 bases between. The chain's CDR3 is CASSFVNRASETQYF. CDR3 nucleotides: TGTGCCAGCAGCTTCGTTAACAGGGCATCGGAGACCCAGTACTTC. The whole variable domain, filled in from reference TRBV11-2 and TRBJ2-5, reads EAGVAQSPRYKIIEKRQSVAFWCNPISGHATLYWYQQILGQGPKLLIQFQNNGVVDDSQLPKDRFSAERLKGVDSTLKIQPAKLEDSAVYLCASSFVNRASETQYFGPGTRLLVL.

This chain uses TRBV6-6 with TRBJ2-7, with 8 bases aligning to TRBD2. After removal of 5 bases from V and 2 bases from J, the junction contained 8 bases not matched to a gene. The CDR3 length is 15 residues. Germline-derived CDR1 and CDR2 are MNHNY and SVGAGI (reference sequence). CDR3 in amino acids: CASSLGPGLAYEQYF. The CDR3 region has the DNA TGTGCCAGCAGTCTTGGGCCGGGACTAGCCTACGAGCAGTACTTC.

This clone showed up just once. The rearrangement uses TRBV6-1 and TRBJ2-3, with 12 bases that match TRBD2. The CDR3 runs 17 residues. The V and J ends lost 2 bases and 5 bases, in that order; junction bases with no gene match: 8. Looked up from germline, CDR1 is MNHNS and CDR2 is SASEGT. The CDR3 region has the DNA TGTGCCAGCAGTGAATTCCCTAGCGGGAGGGCCATAGATACGCAGTATTTT. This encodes CASSEFPSGRAIDTQYF.

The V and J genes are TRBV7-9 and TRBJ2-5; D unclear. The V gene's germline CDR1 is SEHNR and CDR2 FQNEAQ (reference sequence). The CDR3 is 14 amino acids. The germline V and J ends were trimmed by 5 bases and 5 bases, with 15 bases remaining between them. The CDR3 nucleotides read TGTGCCAGCAGCCCTAACGGGTACCGGGAGACCCAGTACTTC. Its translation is CASSPNGYRETQYF.

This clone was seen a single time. CDR3 sequence (DNA): TGCGCCAGCACCTCAACGGGGGGGGCCGGTGGTACGCAGTATTTT. The encoded protein is CASTSTGGAGGTQYF. The chain is built from TRBV4-3 and TRBJ2-3; 8 positions match TRBD2. J was trimmed by 8 bases and V by 7 bases; bases with no gene match: 14. The CDR3 is 15 amino acids. The germline gives CDR1 LGHNA, CDR2 YSLEER.

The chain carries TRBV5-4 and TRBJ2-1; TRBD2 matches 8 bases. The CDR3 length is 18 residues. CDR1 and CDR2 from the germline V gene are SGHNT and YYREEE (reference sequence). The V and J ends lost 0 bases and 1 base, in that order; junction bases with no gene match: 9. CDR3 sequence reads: CASSLAAVAGTSYNEQFF. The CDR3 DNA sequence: TGTGCCAGCAGCTTGGCGGCGGTAGCGGGGACTTCCTACAATGAGCAGTTCTTC.

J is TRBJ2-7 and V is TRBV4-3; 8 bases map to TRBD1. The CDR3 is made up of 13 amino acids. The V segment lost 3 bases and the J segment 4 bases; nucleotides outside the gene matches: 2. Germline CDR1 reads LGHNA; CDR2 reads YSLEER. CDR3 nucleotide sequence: TGCGCCAGCAGCCACGACAGGGGATACGAGCAGTACTTC. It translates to CASSHDRGYEQYF.

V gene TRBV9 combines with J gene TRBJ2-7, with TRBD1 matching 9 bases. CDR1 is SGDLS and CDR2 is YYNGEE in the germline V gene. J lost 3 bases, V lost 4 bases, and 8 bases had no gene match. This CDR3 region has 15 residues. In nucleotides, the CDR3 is TGTGCCAGCAGCTCAGGGACAGGGCGAAACTACGAGCAGTACTTC. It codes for CASSSGTGRNYEQYF.